The sequence of this T cell receptor beta chain was determined in a study of cytomegalovirus exposure and HLA in healthy donors. Findings and limits, study-wide: The authors later linked a missense DCLRE1C variant to TCR beta V- and J-gene trimming. Fewer N-insertions (relative to the roughly 700-donor mean) were reportedly seen in an Asian-associated ancestry cluster in a later analysis.

The primer mix had 60 Vbeta and 13 Jbeta primers. Repertoires were generated with immunoSEQ multiplex PCR, while TCRdb's copy carries only in-frame clones and drops some. The sample carries under 150,000 clones, roughly three quarters recorded once. V dropped 0 bases and J dropped 2 bases, with 8 bases sitting between them. CDR1 is SQVTM, CDR2 ANQGSEA, per germline. The CDR3 spans 13 residues. Comments on this clone: Its antigen is unknown.

This receptor was obtained from a woman between 18 and 30 years old in good health and CMV-seronegative. The chain recombines TRBV29-1 with TRBJ2-7; D ambiguous. The source material was PBMCs. The CDR3 DNA follows: TGCAGCGTTGAAGATGAGCGTACCTACGAGCAGTACTTC. Translated, it gives CSVEDERTYEQYF.